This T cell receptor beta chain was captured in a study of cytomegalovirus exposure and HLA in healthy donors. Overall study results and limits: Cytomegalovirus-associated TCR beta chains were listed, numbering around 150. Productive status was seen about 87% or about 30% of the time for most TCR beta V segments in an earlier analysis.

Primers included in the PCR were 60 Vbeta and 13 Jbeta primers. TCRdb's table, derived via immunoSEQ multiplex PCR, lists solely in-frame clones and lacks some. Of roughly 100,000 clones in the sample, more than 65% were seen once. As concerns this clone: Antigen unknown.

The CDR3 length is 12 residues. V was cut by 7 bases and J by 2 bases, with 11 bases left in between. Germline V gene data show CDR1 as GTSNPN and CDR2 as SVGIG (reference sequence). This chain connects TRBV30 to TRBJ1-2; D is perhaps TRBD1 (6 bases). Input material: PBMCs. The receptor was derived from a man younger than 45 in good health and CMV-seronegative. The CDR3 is CAYTGWNYGYTF. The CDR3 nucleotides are TGTGCCTATACAGGGTGGAACTATGGCTACACCTTC. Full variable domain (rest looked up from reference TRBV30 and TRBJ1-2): SQTIHQWPATLVQPVGSPLSLECTVEGTSNPNLYWYRQAAGRGLQLLFYSVGIGQISSEVPQNLSASRPQDRQFILSSKKLLLSDSGFYLCAYTGWNYGYTFGSGTRLTVV.